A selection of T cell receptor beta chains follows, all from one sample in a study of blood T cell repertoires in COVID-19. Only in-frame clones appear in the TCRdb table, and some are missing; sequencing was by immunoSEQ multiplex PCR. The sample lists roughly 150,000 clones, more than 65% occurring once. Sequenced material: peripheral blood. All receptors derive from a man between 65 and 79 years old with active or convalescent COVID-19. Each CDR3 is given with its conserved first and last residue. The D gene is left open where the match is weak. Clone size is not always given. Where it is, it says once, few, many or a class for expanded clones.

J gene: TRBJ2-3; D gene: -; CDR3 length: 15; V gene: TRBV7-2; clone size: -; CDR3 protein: CASRLNQGSTDTQYF; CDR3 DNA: TGTGCCAGCAGACTAAACCAGGGAAGCACAGATACGCAGTATTTT
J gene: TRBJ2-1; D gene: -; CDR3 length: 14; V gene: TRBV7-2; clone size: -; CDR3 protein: CASSLVGGNNEQFF; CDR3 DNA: TGTGCCAGCAGCTTAGTGGGGGGAAACAATGAGCAGTTCTTC
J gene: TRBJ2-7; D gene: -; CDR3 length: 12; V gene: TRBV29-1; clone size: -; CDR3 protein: CSVAQVSYEQYF; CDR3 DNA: TGCAGCGTCGCCCAGGTCTCCTACGAGCAGTACTTC
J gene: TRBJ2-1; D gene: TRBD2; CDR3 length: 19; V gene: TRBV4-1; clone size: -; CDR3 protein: CASSTEWASGRSSYNEQFF; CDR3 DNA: TGCGCCAGCAGCACAGAGTGGGCTAGCGGGCGTAGCTCCTACAATGAGCAGTTCTTC
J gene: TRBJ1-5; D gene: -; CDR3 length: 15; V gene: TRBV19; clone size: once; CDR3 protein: CASSTDTYSNQPQHF; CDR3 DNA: TGTGCCAGTAGTACAGACACCTATAGCAATCAGCCCCAGCATTTT
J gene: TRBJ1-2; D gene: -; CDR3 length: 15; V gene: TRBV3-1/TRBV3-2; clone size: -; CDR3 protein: CASSHLGREAGGYTF; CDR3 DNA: TGTGCCAGCAGCCACCTCGGACGGGAGGCTGGTGGCTACACCTTC
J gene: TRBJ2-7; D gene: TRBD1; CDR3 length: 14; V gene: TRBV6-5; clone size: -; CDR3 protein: CASSYDRDAHEQYF; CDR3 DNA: TGTGCCAGCAGTTACGACAGGGACGCTCACGAGCAGTACTTC
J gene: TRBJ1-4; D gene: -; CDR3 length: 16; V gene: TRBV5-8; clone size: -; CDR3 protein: CASSLAAGRTNEKLFF; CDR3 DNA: TGTGCCAGCAGCTTAGCCGCGGGACGGACTAATGAAAAACTGTTTTTT
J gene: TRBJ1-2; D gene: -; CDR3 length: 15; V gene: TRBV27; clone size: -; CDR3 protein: CASSPLRLGAQGYTF; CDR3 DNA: TGTGCCAGCAGTCCTTTAAGGCTGGGGGCGCAAGGCTACACCTTC
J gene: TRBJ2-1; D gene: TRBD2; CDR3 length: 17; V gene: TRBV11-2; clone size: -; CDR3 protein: CASSSTYTSGLNNEQFF; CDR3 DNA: TGTGCCAGCAGCTCCACCTATACTAGCGGGCTAAACAATGAGCAGTTCTTC
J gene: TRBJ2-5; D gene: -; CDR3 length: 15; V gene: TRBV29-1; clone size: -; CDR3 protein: CSASGPGSTQETQYF; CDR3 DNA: TGCAGCGCGAGCGGTCCGGGATCTACCCAAGAGACCCAGTACTTC
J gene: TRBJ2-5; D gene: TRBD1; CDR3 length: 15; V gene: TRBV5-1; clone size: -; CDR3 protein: CASSRTGTGEETQYF; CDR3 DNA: TGCGCCAGCAGCAGAACCGGGACAGGGGAAGAGACCCAGTACTTC
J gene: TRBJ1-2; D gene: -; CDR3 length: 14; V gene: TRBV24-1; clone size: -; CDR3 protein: CATSDLGRDYGYTF; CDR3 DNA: TGTGCCACCAGTGATTTGGGCCGGGACTATGGCTACACCTTC
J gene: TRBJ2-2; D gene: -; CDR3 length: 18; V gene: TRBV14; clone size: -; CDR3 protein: CASRQNDRRTANTGELFF; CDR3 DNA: TGTGCCAGCAGGCAAAATGACAGGCGAACCGCGAACACCGGGGAGCTGTTTTTT
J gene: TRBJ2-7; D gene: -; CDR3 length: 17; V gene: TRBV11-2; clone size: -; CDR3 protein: CASSLLIPGPPGGEQYF; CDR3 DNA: TGTGCCAGCAGCTTGCTTATTCCGGGTCCTCCCGGTGGCGAGCAGTACTTC
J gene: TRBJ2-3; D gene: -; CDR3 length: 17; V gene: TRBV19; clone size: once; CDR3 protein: CASTPGGQGGVTDTQYF; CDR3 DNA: TGTGCCAGTACCCCTGGAGGGCAGGGGGGAGTTACAGATACGCAGTATTTT
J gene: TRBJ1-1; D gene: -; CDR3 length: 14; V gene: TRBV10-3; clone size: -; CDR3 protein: CAITRGGADTEAFF; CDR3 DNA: TGTGCCATCACACGAGGGGGAGCCGACACTGAAGCTTTCTTT
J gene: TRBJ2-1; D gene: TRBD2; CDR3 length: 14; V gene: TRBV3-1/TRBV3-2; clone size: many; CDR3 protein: CASSLAGVYNEQFF; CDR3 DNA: TGTGCCAGCAGCCTAGCGGGAGTCTACAATGAGCAGTTCTTC
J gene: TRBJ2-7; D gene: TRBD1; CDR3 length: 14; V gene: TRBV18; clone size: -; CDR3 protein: CASSLGTGSYEQYF; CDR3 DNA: TGTGCCAGCTCACTCGGGACAGGCTCCTACGAGCAGTACTTC
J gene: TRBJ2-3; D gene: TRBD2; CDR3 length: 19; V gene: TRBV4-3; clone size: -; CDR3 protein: CASSQDGGRGAGVTDTQYF; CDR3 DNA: TGCGCCAGCAGCCAAGATGGGGGGCGGGGAGCGGGAGTGACAGATACGCAGTATTTT
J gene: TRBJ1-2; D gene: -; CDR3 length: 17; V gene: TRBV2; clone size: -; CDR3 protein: CASSGPGTGRSSYGYTF; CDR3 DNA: TGTGCCAGCAGCGGGCCGGGAACAGGGAGATCTAGCTACGGCTACACCTTC
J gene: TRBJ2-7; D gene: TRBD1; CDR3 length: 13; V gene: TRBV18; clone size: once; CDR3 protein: CASSPGQGVEQYF; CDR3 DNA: TGTGCCAGCTCACCCGGGCAGGGGGTCGAGCAGTACTTC
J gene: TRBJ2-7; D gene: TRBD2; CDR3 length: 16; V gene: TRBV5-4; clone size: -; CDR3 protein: CASSKVLTSGRYEQYF; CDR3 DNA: TGTGCCAGCAGCAAGGTCTTGACTAGCGGGAGGTACGAGCAGTACTTC
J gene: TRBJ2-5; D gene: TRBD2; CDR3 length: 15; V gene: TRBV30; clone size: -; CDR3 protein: CAWSPRLAGAETQYF; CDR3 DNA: TGTGCCTGGAGTCCAAGACTAGCGGGTGCGGAGACCCAGTACTTC
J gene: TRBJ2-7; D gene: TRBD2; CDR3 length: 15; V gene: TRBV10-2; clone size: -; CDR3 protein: CASSPRGVRAHEQYF; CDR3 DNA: TGCGCCAGCAGCCCTCGGGGGGTACGGGCCCACGAGCAGTACTTC
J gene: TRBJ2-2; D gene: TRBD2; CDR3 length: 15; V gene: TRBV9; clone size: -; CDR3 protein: CASSVRGAATGELFF; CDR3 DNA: TGTGCCAGCAGCGTGCGGGGGGCGGCCACCGGGGAGCTGTTTTTT
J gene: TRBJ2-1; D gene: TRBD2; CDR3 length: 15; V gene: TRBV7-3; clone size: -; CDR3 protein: CASRVGLAGGGEQFF; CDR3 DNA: TGTGCCAGCAGGGTTGGGCTAGCGGGTGGGGGTGAGCAGTTCTTC
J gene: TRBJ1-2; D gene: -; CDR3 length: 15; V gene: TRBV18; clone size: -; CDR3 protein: CASSPPARGTYGYTF; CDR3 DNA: TGTGCCAGCTCACCACCCGCTAGGGGTACCTATGGCTACACCTTC
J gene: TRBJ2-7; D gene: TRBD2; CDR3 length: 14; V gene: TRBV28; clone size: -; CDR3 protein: CASSLPSGSDEQYF; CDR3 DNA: TGTGCCAGCAGTTTACCTAGCGGGAGTGACGAGCAGTACTTC
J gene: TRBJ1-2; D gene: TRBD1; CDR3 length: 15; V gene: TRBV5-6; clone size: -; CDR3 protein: CASSPDRRRHYGYTF; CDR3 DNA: TGTGCCAGCAGCCCGGACAGGCGAAGGCACTATGGCTACACCTTC
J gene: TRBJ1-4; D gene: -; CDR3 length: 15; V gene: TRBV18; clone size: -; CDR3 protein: CASSPGTGPNEKLFF; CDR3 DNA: TGTGCCAGCTCACCAGGAACAGGGCCTAATGAAAAACTGTTTTTT
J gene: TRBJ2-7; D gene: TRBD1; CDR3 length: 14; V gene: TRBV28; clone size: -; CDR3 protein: CATSLTGGRDEQYF; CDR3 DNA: TGTGCCACCTCCTTGACAGGGGGCAGGGACGAGCAGTACTTC